This T cell receptor beta chain was observed in a study of shared clonotypes between healthy human individuals. Whole-study results and caveats: Rarefaction exposed incomplete sorted-subset sequencing despite large depth.

Assay: immunoSEQ multiplex PCR; the TCRdb copy retains only in-frame clones and omits some. The sample consists of 1.4 million to 1.5 million clones, around 97% of them appearing once. Germline CDR1 is DFQATT and CDR2 is SNEGSKA (reference sequence). There are 11 residues in the CDR3. The ends lost 3 bases at V and 9 bases at J; junction bases unmatched: 3. As to this clone: What it binds is unknown.

The TCR comes from a man aged 25-40 years in good health. The sample was naive CD4+ T cells sorted from blood. Subset in this sample: CD45RA+ positively selected. J is TRBJ1-1 and V is TRBV20-1; 8 bases are a match to TRBD1. DNA of the CDR3: TGCAGTGCTAGTGCCAGGGGGCAAGCTTTCTTT. As protein: CSASARGQAFF.